This TCR beta chain derives from a study of T cell changes during pregnancy in multiple sclerosis (dated by TCRdb to the late 2010s). Notes on the research overall: The study examined how the T cell repertoire changed over the course of pregnancy in women with multiple sclerosis.

CDR1 and CDR2 (SQVTM, ANQGSEA) derive from the germline V gene. V is shortened by 3 bases, J by 7 bases, and the region joining them spans 12 bases. Taken from cysteine to phenylalanine, the CDR3 has 12 residues. Only CDR3 DNA remains: 36 bases, in frame from the first base. Libraries were prepared through the immunoSEQ multiplex PCR assay. In TCRdb, the immuneACCESS table is reduced to in-frame sequences with V and J assigned. These tables do not hold every clone; where another copy was compared, an unresolved V gene accounts for under half, and the others remain unexplained. Across this sample there are some 99,000 clones, with approximately 93% seen only once. The ten largest clones represent less than 1% of the sample. To note about this clone: Its target antigen remains unknown. Qualities for individual bases were not recorded, and no much larger clone is one base off.

The chain is assembled from TRBV29-1 and TRBJ1-1; TRBD1 is a weak D gene call, 5 bases matching. Sequencing was performed on peripheral blood, taken after pregnancy. This clonotype was obtained from a female donor with multiple sclerosis, enrolled in a pregnancy study. CDR3 region: CSVDPGYGEAFF. In nucleotides, the sequence is TGCAGCGTTGACCCAGGGTACGGTGAAGCTTTCTTT.